This T cell receptor beta chain was identified during a study of a mutant IDH1 vaccine in newly diagnosed glioma. In the study overall: Vaccines were begun 4-6 weeks after radiotherapy alone, or with temozolomide cycles. Previous treatment comprised radiotherapy, temozolomide, or both, mostly both.

The sample's time point: week 35, safety follow-up. All doses held 300 ug of mutant IDH1 20-mer peptide, with topical imiquimod. Profiled with immunoSEQ multiplex PCR; TCRdb holds only in-frame clones, not every one. The repertoire has tens of thousands of clones, over 75% of them found once; the top ten carry about 1.5%. On this clone: What it binds is unknown.

Unmatched junction bases numbered 7, after V lost 2 bases and J lost 8 bases. CDR3 length equals 14 residues. Germline values: CDR1 GTSNPN, CDR2 SVGIG (reference sequence). The receptor's source is a man in his forties with glioma. The source was PBMCs, collected from a glioma patient whose treatment included an IDH1 peptide vaccine. The rearrangement links TRBV30 to TRBJ1-4, with TRBD1 matching 8 bases. The CDR3 DNA sequence: TGTGCCTGGAGTCAGGACAGGGTAAAAGAAAAACTGTTTTTT. Its translation is CAWSQDRVKEKLFF.